This passage covers 16 T cell receptor beta chains from one sample sequenced in a study of tumor-infiltrating lymphocytes in primary liver carcinoma. Germline DNA was extracted alongside blood RNA, which was obtained from unsorted whole blood. With a constant-region primer, TCR beta cDNA was made from about 0.5 ug of total RNA. Generation of the TCR beta libraries relied on three nested multiplex PCR rounds using slightly modified ARM-PCR. Amplification in the first two PCR rounds was performed using TRBV1-TRBV30 forward primers and a C-beta reverse primer for approximately 10 cycles each. TCRdb reprocessed the multiplex PCR reads with MiXCR, giving one entry per CDR3 protein. The data show about 320,000 distinct CDR3 sequences, with approximately 60% seen just once and about 9.4% held by the top ten. Sequencing was done on a sample of peripheral blood. These TCRs come from a man aged 40-50 years with primary liver carcinoma and hepatitis B virus infection.

This clonotype came up once. This likely comes from a read error, as the CDR3 has no conserved phenylalanine or tryptophan at its end. CDR3 sequence: CASSLGPRTEQYL. In DNA, the CDR3 is TGTGCCAGCAGCTTAGGGCCCAGAACCGAGCAGTACCTC. The chain combines TRBV7-8 with TRBJ2-7; D not resolved. This CDR3 has 13 residues. CDR1 and CDR2 (germline): SGHVS, FQNEAQ. Deletions cut 1 base from V and 6 bases from J, with 10 bases between.

Concerning this clonotype: This could be a read error, since a much larger clone is one nucleotide away. The gene calls are TRBV4-3 and TRBJ2-2; D is unclear. V lost 0 bases and J lost 5, with 7 bases in between. CDR3 length: 14 amino acids. The germline gives CDR1 LGHNA, CDR2 YSLEER. CDR3 amino acids: CASSQDFTTGELFF. The CDR3 coding sequence is TGCGCCAGCAGCCAAGATTTTACGACCGGGGAGCTGTTTTTT.

CDR3 bases: TGTGCCAGCAGCTTAACCCCCCATGACGGGGAGGCCCAGTACTTC. Amino acids: CASSLTPHDGEAQYF. The gene calls are TRBV11-2 and TRBJ2-5; tentatively, D is TRBD2 (6 bases). V gave up 2 bases and J gave up 9 bases, with 19 bases separating them. The CDR3 contains 15 residues. Germline V gives CDR1 SGHAT, CDR2 FQNNGV.

Notes on this clonotype: Compared with germline, one end of the junction differs, possibly owing to a read error. The rearrangement uses TRBV6-6 and TRBJ2-3, with 9 bases lining up with TRBD2. CDR3 size: 17 residues. Germline CDR1 MNHNY, CDR2 SVGAGI (reference sequence). CDR3 region: CASSHTAGGFSIDTQYF. Written as DNA, the CDR3 is TGTGCCAGCAGTCATACAGCGGGAGGCTTTAGCATAGATACGCAATATTTT.

The CDR3 sequence is CSVVLAIGADTQYF. CDR3 DNA sequence: TGCAGCGTTGTACTAGCGATCGGCGCAGATACGCAGTATTTT. V and J are TRBV29-1 and TRBJ2-3; TRBD2 aligns across 7 bases. Trimming took 4 bases from V and 4 from J; bases not matched to a gene: 8. This CDR3 has 14 residues. CDR1 and CDR2 from the germline V gene are SQVTM and ANQGSEA.

The chain links TRBV7-8 to TRBJ2-1, with D unresolved. V lost 4 bases and J 8 bases, leaving 18 bases between the germline ends. The CDR3 loop spans 15 amino acids. Germline V gives CDR1 SGHVS, CDR2 FQNEAQ. The CDR3 here is CASSSTSSAVHEQFF. CDR3 coding DNA: TGTGCCAGCAGCTCAACCAGCTCGGCAGTCCATGAGCAGTTCTTC.

This chain connects TRBV12-3 or TRBV12-4 to TRBJ1-4; tentatively, D is TRBD1 (5 bases). V lost 6 bases, J lost 0 bases, and 8 bases lay in between. The CDR3 is 14 amino acids. CDR3 amino acids: CASRRGTTNEKLFF. For the CDR3, the DNA is TGTGCCAGCAGAAGGGGTACAACTAATGAAAAACTGTTTTTT.

In the case of this clonotype: A read error is possible here, since a much larger clone lies one base away. The chain carries TRBV6-1 and TRBJ2-3; possibly TRBD2 for D (6 bases). Germline lookup yields CDR1 MNHNS and CDR2 SASEGT. V lost 11 bases, J lost 0 bases, and 15 bases lay in between. The CDR3 sequence is 14 residues long. DNA of the CDR3: TGTGCCTGCAATAGCGGAGTGAGCACAGATACGCAGTATTTT. It yields the protein CACNSGVSTDTQYF.

The chain recombines TRBV30 with TRBJ1-1; 7 bases are a match to TRBD1. With V trimmed by 3 bases and J by 7 bases, 8 bases remained unmatched. CDR1 and CDR2 from the germline V gene are GTSNPN and SVGIG (reference sequence). The CDR3 totals 13 residues. The CDR3 region is CAWSPSGTDEAFF. In DNA, the CDR3 is TGTGCCTGGAGCCCCTCCGGGACAGATGAAGCTTTCTTT.

The chain carries TRBV5-6 and TRBJ1-5, with a tentative D call TRBD1 (6 bases). The germline V and J ends were trimmed by 3 bases and 2 bases, with 15 bases remaining between them. Germline V CDR1 and CDR2: SGHDT, YYEEEE. The CDR3 contains 16 residues. The CDR3: CASSSLGARGNQPQHF. As DNA, the CDR3 is TGTGCCAGCAGCTCCCTGGGGGCGAGGGGCAATCAGCCCCAGCATTTT. Using reference TRBV5-6 and TRBJ1-5 for the parts outside the CDR3, the full variable domain is DAGVTQSPTHLIKTRGQQVTLRCSPKSGHDTVSWYQQALGQGPQFIFQYYEEEERQRGNFPDRFSGHQFPNYSSELNVNALLLGDSALYLCASSSLGARGNQPQHFGDGTRLSIL.

The chain uses TRBV30 and TRBJ1-2; D unresolved. This CDR3 has 12 residues. V lost 2 bases and J 2 bases, leaving 6 bases between the germline ends. Germline V CDR1 and CDR2: GTSNPN, SVGIG (reference sequence). CDR3 in DNA: TGTGCCTGGAGTCCGGACAACTATGGCTACACCTTC. This codes for CAWSPDNYGYTF.

A remark on this clonotype: A much larger clone differs by one base, so this may be a read error. The CDR3 bases are TGTGCCATCAGGAACCGGGACTTCACCGGGGAGCTGTTTTTT. The encoded protein is CAIRNRDFTGELFF. The J gene is TRBJ2-2, the V gene TRBV12-3 or TRBV12-4, with D possibly matching TRBD2 (6 bases). With 10 bases removed from V and 4 bases from J, the gap between germline ends came to 16 bases. The CDR3 is 14 amino acids.

The V and J genes are TRBV7-9 and TRBJ2-5; 16 bases are shared with TRBD2. Trimming cost V 7 bases and J 3 bases; bases outside gene matches: 11. This CDR3 has 18 amino acids. Germline assignment: CDR1 SEHNR and CDR2 FQNEAQ (reference sequence). DNA for the CDR3: TGTGCCAGCACCAAAACGTGGGGACTAGCGGGAGGGGAAGAGACCCAGTACTTC. Translation gives CASTKTWGLAGGEETQYF.

This clonotype was counted many times. The chain links TRBV12-3 or TRBV12-4 to TRBJ2-7, with 12 positions matching TRBD2. The CDR3 consists of 14 residues. V lost 7 bases to trimming and J lost 3 bases; unmatched junction nucleotides: 4. The CDR3 DNA reads TGTGCCAGCACCCTAGCGGGAGGGGGCTACGAGCAGTACTTC. Its protein product is CASTLAGGGYEQYF.

CDR3 loop: CACTGSAAQETQYF. Here the CDR3 DNA reads TGTGCCTGCACGGGGTCAGCGGCCCAAGAGACCCAGTACTTC. The chain has TRBV5-4 and TRBJ2-5; possibly TRBD2 for D (5 bases). With 10 bases removed from V and 1 base from J, the gap between germline ends came to 17 bases. This CDR3 contains 14 residues. Germline CDR1 SGHNT, CDR2 YYREEE (reference sequence).

This clonotype was seen ten or more times. This chain links TRBV6-5 with TRBJ1-1, with D hard to call. The CDR3 is 13 residues long. Trimming removed 6 bases from V and 1 base from J, with 9 bases in between. Germline-derived CDR1 and CDR2 are MNHEY and SVGAGI. CDR3 sequence reads: CASRSDTNTEAFF. CDR3 DNA: TGTGCCAGCAGATCTGACACGAACACTGAAGCTTTCTTT.